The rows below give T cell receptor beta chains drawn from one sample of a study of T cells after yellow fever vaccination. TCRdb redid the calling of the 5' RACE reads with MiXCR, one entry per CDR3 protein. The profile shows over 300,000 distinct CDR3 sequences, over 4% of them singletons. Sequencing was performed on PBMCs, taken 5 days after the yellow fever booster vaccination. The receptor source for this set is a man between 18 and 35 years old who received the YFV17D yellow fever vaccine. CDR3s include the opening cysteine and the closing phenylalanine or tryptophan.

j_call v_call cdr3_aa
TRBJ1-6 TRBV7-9 CASSEPSGGLRNSPLHF
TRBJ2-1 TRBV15 CATSRVIGGAYNEQFF
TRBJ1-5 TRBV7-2 CASSLDRGGGQPQHF
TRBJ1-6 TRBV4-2 CASSQEAQLNSPLHF
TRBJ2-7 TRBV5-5 CASSRTTGGEQYF
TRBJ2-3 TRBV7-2 CASTLAGGLDTQYF
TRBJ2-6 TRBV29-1 CSGLEGDGANVLTF
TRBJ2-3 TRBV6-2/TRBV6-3 CASSYPDSCTDTQYF
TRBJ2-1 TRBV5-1 CASKTRGDAYNEQFF
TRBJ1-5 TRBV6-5 CASSRAVGNQPQHF
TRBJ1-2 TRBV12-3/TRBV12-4 CASSLGGTYYGYTF
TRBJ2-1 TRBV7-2 CASSPPTRSYNEQFF
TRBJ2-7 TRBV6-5 CASSYSFGGGQEQYF
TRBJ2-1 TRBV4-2 CASSQRTAASSYNEQFF
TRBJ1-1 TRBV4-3 CASSQDGGAGAAFF
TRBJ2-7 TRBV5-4 CASSLTGLAAEQYF
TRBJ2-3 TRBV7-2 CASAMGRGRYYTQYF
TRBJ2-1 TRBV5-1 CASSAGVEDYNEQFF
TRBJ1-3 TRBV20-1 CSAREGRSSSGNTIYF
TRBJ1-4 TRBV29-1 CSVLGRGVDEKLFF
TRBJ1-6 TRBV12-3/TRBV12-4 CASSDLLRQANHSPLHF
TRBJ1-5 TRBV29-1 CSVPGEPQHF
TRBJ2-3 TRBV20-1 CSARRARGGGDTQYF
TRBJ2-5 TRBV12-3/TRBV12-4 CASSLATGGGETQYF
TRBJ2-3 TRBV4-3 CASSQETWADTQYF
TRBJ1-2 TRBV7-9 CASSPSSQGIYGYTF
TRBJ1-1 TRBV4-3 CASSQVAGQGPEAFF
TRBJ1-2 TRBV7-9 CASSNNRGDVYGYTF
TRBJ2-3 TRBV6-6 CASSGGTDTQYF
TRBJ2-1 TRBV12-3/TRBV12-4 CASNAADNEQFF
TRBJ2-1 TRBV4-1 CASSPPGTGNEQFF
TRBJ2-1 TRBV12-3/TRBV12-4 CASSGGGPGDEQFF
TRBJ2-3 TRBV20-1 CSARRDRGFMTDTQYF
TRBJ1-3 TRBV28 CASSFVGPGNTIYF
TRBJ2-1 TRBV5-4 CASSKPQRGGPVSEQFF
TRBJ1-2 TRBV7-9 CASSFNRDGYTF
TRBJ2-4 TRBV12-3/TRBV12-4 CASSLLRGLAKNIQYF
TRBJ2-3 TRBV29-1 CSVDRTSGDTQYF
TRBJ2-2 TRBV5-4 CASSFGGPGAGELFF
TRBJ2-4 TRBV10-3 CAISESHSNIQYF
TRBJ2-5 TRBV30 CAWSVTVPETQYF
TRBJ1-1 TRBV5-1 CASSLQGAEAFF
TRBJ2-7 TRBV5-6 CASSSGAGISYEQYF
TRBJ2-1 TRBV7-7 CASSLRAGGADEQFF
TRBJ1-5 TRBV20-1 CSVVQGSQPQHF
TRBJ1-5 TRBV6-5 CASTPGYNQPQHF
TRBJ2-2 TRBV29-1 CSVVGRPPNTGELFF
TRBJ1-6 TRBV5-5 CASSFGGALRFGSPLHF
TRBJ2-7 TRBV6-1 CASYRTSGISWEGPEQYF
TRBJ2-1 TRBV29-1 CSVGGTGERNEQFF
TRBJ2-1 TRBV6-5 CASSYTFKTGFQTEQFF